This T cell receptor (beta chain) was observed in a study of Ad26.COV2.S vaccination and SARS-CoV-2 variants. Study-wide context: The authors gave Ad26.COV2.S intramuscularly, either once or twice 56 days apart. Study outcomes and limitations: Placebo recipients had lower spike-specific TCR breadth than vaccine recipients. After vaccination, reports described spike-specific CD8+ and CD4+ T cell responses as showing substantial breadth.

Clones were read by immunoSEQ multiplex PCR, and TCRdb kept only the in-frame ones, dropping some. Here the sample spans more than 300,000 clones, about 86% being singletons. To note about this clone: Its antigen is currently unknown.

CDR1 and CDR2 from the germline V gene are SQVTM and ANQGSEA. Trimming took off 8 bases at V and 6 bases at J, with 25 bases between the two ends. The CDR3 runs to 15 residues. Indicated treatment: 15 to 20 received Ad26.COV2.S at low or high dose, single or two shots; several received placebo; per-sample allocation not given. Day 63 following the first vaccine or placebo injection was when the samples were taken. The vaccine delivered Wuhan-strain SARS-CoV-2 spike through an Ad26 vector. The sample here was peripheral blood, taken in a trial of Ad26.COV2.S vaccine versus placebo. This chain connects TRBV29-1 to TRBJ1-2, with a possible D match to TRBD1 (6 bases). The sequence was collected from a person aged 18-60 years who received the Ad26.COV2.S COVID-19 vaccine or a placebo. DNA for the CDR3: TGCAGCACCCGGTTGGTCAGGGGCGCAGAGAATGGCTACACCTTC. This gives the protein CSTRLVRGAENGYTF.